The 11 T cell receptor beta chains in this list originate from one sample, sequenced in a study of cytomegalovirus exposure and HLA in healthy donors. PCR involved 60 Vbeta and 13 Jbeta primers. Produced via immunoSEQ multiplex PCR; TCRdb's table is partial and in-frame only. The table has fewer than 140,000 clones, roughly four fifths seen once. Source material: PBMCs. The source is a man aged 45-65 years in good health and CMV-seronegative.

The V call is TRBV9, the J call TRBJ2-2; D is possibly TRBD2 (6 bases). The CDR3 has 15 residues. Germline V gene lookup returns CDR1 SGDLS and CDR2 YYNGEE. The ends were cut back, 3 bases at V and 4 bases at J, with 13 bases in the middle. CDR3 DNA: TGTGCCAGCAGCGGCGGAGGGCAGTCCACCGGGGAGCTGTTTTTT. Protein: CASSGGGQSTGELFF.

V gene TRBV5-1 combines with J gene TRBJ1-1, with a weak D call TRBD1 (6 bases). There are 15 residues in the CDR3. The germline V gene encodes CDR1 SGHRS and CDR2 YFSETQ. Trimming took 5 bases from V and 1 from J, leaving 15 bases between them. This CDR3 is CASRITTGGNTEAFF. The CDR3 region has the DNA TGCGCCAGCAGAATCACGACAGGAGGGAACACTGAAGCTTTCTTT. The whole variable domain, remainder taken from reference TRBV5-1 and TRBJ1-1, is KAGVTQTPRYLIKTRGQQVTLSCSPISGHRSVSWYQQTPGQGLQFLFEYFSETQRNKGNFPGRFSGRQFSNSRSEMNVSTLELGDSALYLCASRITTGGNTEAFFGQGTRLTVV.

The V gene is TRBV5-8, the J gene TRBJ1-6; D is uncertain. The CDR3 consists of 17 residues. Germline V gene sequence: CDR1 SGHTS, CDR2 YDEGEE. V was trimmed by 2 bases and J by 0 bases, leaving 12 bases between them. The CDR3 coding sequence is TGTGCCAGCAGCTTAAGAGGGCTTAGCTCCTATAATTCACCCCTCCACTTT. Its translation is CASSLRGLSSYNSPLHF.

V is TRBV28 and J is TRBJ2-2; 10 bases are shared with TRBD2. CDR1 and CDR2 (germline): MDHEN, SYDVKM. V gave up 6 bases and J gave up 3 bases; unmatched junction bases: 4. The CDR3 is 15 residues long. CDR3 loop: CASRRAGGYTGELFF. CDR3 nucleotides: TGTGCCAGCAGAAGAGCGGGGGGGTACACCGGGGAGCTGTTTTTT.

The V gene is TRBV6-1, the J gene TRBJ2-5; the D gene is possibly TRBD2 (6 bases). V shed 5 bases and J shed 2 bases, with 12 bases lying between them. Germline V CDR1 and CDR2: MNHNS, SASEGT. The CDR3 runs to 14 residues. The CDR3 reads CASSRGTYQETQYF. In DNA, the CDR3 is TGTGCCAGCAGTCGGGGGACTTATCAAGAGACCCAGTACTTC.

The V call is TRBV14, the J call TRBJ2-3; tentative D call: TRBD2 (7 bases). Per the germline V gene, CDR1 is SGHDN and CDR2 is FVKESK. The CDR3 spans 16 residues. The V end lost 0 bases, the J end lost 1 base, and 11 bases lay between the germline ends. For the CDR3, the DNA is TGTGCCAGCAGCCAAGATCGAGGGGGGGGCACAGATACGCAGTATTTT. This encodes CASSQDRGGGTDTQYF.

This chain links TRBV7-8 with TRBJ1-4, with D tentatively TRBD1 (6 bases). Germline V gene data show CDR1 as SGHVS and CDR2 as FQNEAQ. The CDR3 is 16 amino acids. V lost 6 bases and J 4 bases, leaving 18 bases between the germline ends. The CDR3 reads CASRVQTGTNNEKLFF. The CDR3 DNA is TGTGCCAGCAGGGTTCAGACAGGCACAAATAATGAAAAACTGTTTTTT.

The CDR3 DNA follows: TGCGCCAGCACCCCTAGCGGGGGGGCGAAAGAGACCCAGTACTTC. Its protein product is CASTPSGGAKETQYF. V is TRBV4-1 and J is TRBJ2-5; TRBD2 agrees at 12 bases. Germline values: CDR1 MGHRA, CDR2 YSYEKL. Germline trimming cut 7 bases from V and 3 bases from J; bases unmatched to any gene: 6. This CDR3 comprises 15 residues.

In this sample, this clone turned up once. The V call is TRBV6-4, the J call TRBJ1-1; D is possibly TRBD1 (6 bases). CDR3 length: 15 residues. Between the trimmed V and J ends, which lost 6 bases and 4 bases, there was a span of 18 bases. From germline, CDR1 is MRHNA and CDR2 SNTAGT. CDR3 protein: CASRPNGGWGTEAFF. Written as DNA, the CDR3 is TGTGCCAGCAGGCCCAATGGGGGCTGGGGCACTGAAGCTTTCTTT.

The chain uses TRBV4-1 and TRBJ1-1; TRBD1 matches at 7 bases. V was clipped by 5 bases and J by 5 bases; unmatched bases: 8. The V gene's germline CDR1 is MGHRA and CDR2 YSYEKL. The CDR3 is 14 residues long. The CDR3 region is CASSFSTGRTEAFF. CDR3 nucleotides: TGCGCCAGCAGCTTCTCGACAGGGCGGACTGAAGCTTTCTTT.

The chain has TRBV28 and TRBJ1-6, with D maybe TRBD1 (6 bases). CDR1 and CDR2 (germline): MDHEN, SYDVKM. The CDR3 runs 17 residues. V gave up 2 bases and J gave up 10 bases, with 21 bases separating them. As DNA, the CDR3 is TGTGCCAGCAGTTTAGACACCGGGGACACTGACGCATCACCCCTCCACTTT. Encoded protein: CASSLDTGDTDASPLHF. Drawing the rest from reference TRBV28 and TRBJ1-6, the complete variable domain is DVKVTQSSRYLVKRTGEKVFLECVQDMDHENMFWYRQDPGLGLRLIYFSYDVKMKEKGDIPEGYSVSREKKERFSLILESASTNQTSMYLCASSLDTGDTDASPLHFGNGTRLTVT.